This T cell receptor (beta chain) originates from a study of T cells after yellow fever vaccination. General observations from the study: Abundant clonotypes (contaminants from the bulk population) could be present in FACS-sorted repertoires.

TCRdb analysed the 5' RACE reads with MiXCR anew, one entry per CDR3 protein. The data contain about 240,000 distinct CDR3 sequences, about 3.5% of them seen just once; the ten biggest clones take up under 20%. Germline CDR1 and CDR2: MGHDK and SYGVNS. V was trimmed by 0 bases and J by 7 bases, leaving 18 bases between them. This CDR3 contains 16 residues. This clonotype was counted ten times or more. Its antigen is undetermined. The source of this sequence is a man younger than 35 who received the YFV17D yellow fever vaccine. The source material was PBMCs, sampled 15 days after the yellow fever booster vaccination. The V gene is TRBV25-1, the J gene TRBJ2-5; tentative D call: TRBD2 (5 bases). CDR3 in amino acids: CASSEYTGAAEGTQYF. The CDR3 region has the DNA TGTGCCAGCAGTGAATATACCGGAGCGGCGGAAGGGACCCAGTACTTC. The full variable domain, rest sourced from reference TRBV25-1 and TRBJ2-5, is EADIYQTPRYLVIGTGKKITLECSQTMGHDKMYWYQQDPGMELHLIHYSYGVNSTEKGDLSSESTVSRIRTEHFPLTLESARPSHTSQYLCASSEYTGAAEGTQYFGPGTRLLVL.